This T cell receptor beta chain was captured by sequencing in a study of shared clonotypes between healthy human individuals. CD45RA+ naive and CD45RA-negative memory subsets were separated from CD4+ cells. The V gene's germline CDR1 is SNHLY and CDR2 FYNNEI. The CDR3 is 17 residues long. Sequencing used immunoSEQ multiplex PCR; TCRdb keeps in-frame clones, though not all of them. The repertoire holds about 2.5 million clones, with approximately 90% as singletons. The source is a man between 18 and 35 years old in good health. Some clones in this sample may be carry-over from other donors' samples. This chain uses TRBV2 with TRBJ2-2, with 10 positions matching TRBD2. The source material was naive CD4+ T cells from PBMCs. The subset here: CD45RA+ positively selected. Here the CDR3 reads CALAGAPGSANTGELFF. The DNA for the CDR3 is TGTGCTCTAGCGGGAGCCCCAGGGAGCGCGAACACCGGGGAGCTGTTTTTT.